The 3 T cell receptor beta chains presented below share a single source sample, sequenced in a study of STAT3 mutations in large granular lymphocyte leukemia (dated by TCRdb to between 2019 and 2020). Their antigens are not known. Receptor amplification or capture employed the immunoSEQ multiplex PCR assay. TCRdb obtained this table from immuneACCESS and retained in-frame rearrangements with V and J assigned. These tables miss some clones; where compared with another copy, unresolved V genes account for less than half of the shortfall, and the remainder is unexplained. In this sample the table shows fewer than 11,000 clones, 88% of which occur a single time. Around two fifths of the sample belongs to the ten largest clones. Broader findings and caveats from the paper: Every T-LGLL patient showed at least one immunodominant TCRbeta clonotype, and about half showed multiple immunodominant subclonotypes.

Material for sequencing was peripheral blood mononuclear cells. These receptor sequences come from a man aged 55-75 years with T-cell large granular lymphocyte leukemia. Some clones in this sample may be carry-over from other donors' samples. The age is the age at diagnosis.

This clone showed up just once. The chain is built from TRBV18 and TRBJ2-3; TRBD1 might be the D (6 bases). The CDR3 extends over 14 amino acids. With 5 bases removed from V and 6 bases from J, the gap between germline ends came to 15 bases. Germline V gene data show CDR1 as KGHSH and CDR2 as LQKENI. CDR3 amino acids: CASSVIQGRDTQYF. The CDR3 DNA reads TGTGCCAGCTCAGTCATACAGGGTAGGGATACGCAGTATTTT.

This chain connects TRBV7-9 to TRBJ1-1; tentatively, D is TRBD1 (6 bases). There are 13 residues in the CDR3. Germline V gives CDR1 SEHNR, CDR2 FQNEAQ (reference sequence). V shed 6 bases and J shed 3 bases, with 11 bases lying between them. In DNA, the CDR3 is TGTGCCAGCAGTTTGGACAGTTACACTGAAGCTTTCTTT. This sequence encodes CASSLDSYTEAFF.

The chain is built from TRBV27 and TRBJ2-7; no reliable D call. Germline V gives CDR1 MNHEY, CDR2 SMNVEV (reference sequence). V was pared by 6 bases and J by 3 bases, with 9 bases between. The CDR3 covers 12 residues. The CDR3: CASSPRNYEQYF. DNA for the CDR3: TGTGCCAGCAGCCCTCGAAACTACGAGCAGTACTTC.